Below, 2 T cell receptor beta chains from the same sample are listed, as sequenced in a study of neurological immune-mediated disorders. MiXCR was run by TCRdb on the 5' RACE reads, yielding one entry per CDR3 protein. The sample includes about 37,000 distinct CDR3 sequences, around 10% seen only once; the top ten take just under 4%. The specimen sequenced was CD4+ T cells from blood. Every receptor here comes from a young woman with HTLV-1-associated myelopathy (HAM/TSP).

This clonotype has ten or more counts. The rearrangement links TRBV19 to TRBJ1-1; no firm D call. Germline V CDR1 and CDR2: LNHDA, SQIVND (reference sequence). This CDR3 is built from 12 residues. Trimming removed 4 bases from V and 3 bases from J, with 6 bases in between. As DNA, the CDR3 is TGTGCCAGTAGTAGGGAATACACTGAAGCTTTCTTT. Translated: CASSREYTEAFF.

This clonotype was seen at least ten times. V and J are TRBV19 and TRBJ1-5, with a weak D call TRBD1 (5 bases). This CDR3 spans 14 amino acids. Germline V CDR1 and CDR2: LNHDA, SQIVND (reference sequence). V was cut by 1 base and J by 6 bases, with 10 bases left in between. CDR3 DNA sequence: TGTGCCAGTAGTATAGCCAGGGCTGGTCAGCCCCAGCATTTT. Translating it yields CASSIARAGQPQHF. Full variable domain (remainder filled in from reference TRBV19 and TRBJ1-5): DGGITQSPKYLFRKEGQNVTLSCEQNLNHDAMYWYRQDPGQGLRLIYYSQIVNDFQKGDIAEGYSVSREKKESFPLTVTSAQKNPTAFYLCASSIARAGQPQHFGDGTRLSIL.